This is a list of T cell receptor beta chains from one sample in a study of response to subunit inactivated influenza vaccine. MiXCR, applied by TCRdb to the RT-PCR reads, yields one record per CDR3 protein. Of fewer than 200,000 distinct CDR3 sequences detected, about 9% appear once; the ten largest clones hold about a tenth. The source was non-naive T cells sorted from PBMCs, collected on the day of vaccination. These TCRs come from a middle-aged man who received an inactivated influenza vaccine. Each CDR3 is given with its conserved first and last residue. Each record gives: D gene, J gene, V gene, clone size, CDR3 protein, CDR3 DNA. D genes are given only for firm matches. Not every row has a clone size; where given, it reads once, few, many or a size class.

D: TRBD1; J: TRBJ2-7; V: TRBV5-6; size: few; CDR3: CASRVGTGGYEQYF; DNA: TGTGCCAGCAGAGTAGGGACAGGGGGCTACGAGCAGTACTTC
D: NA; J: TRBJ2-4; V: TRBV25-1; size: few; CDR3: CASSDKGIKNIQYF; DNA: TGTGCCAGCAGTGATAAGGGCATCAAAAACATTCAGTACTTC
D: NA; J: TRBJ2-7; V: TRBV29-1; size: many; CDR3: CSAASGYEQYF; DNA: TGCAGCGCTGCGTCCGGTTACGAGCAGTACTTC
D: TRBD1; J: TRBJ2-7; V: TRBV4-1; size: many; CDR3: CASSLRQGGNYEQYF; DNA: TGCGCCAGCAGCCTCCGACAGGGTGGCAACTACGAGCAGTACTTC
D: NA; J: TRBJ1-1; V: TRBV30; size: NA; CDR3: CAWSLAGVAAFF; DNA: TGTGCCTGGAGTCTAGCAGGGGTCGCGGCTTTCTTT
D: TRBD1; J: TRBJ1-4; V: TRBV28; size: many; CDR3: CASSLNRGLEKLFF; DNA: TGTGCCAGCAGTTTAAACAGGGGCCTTGAAAAACTGTTTTTT
D: NA; J: TRBJ2-1; V: TRBV2; size: many; CDR3: CASSDPGLFLGLF; DNA: TGTGCCAGCAGCGACCCGGGACTGTTTTTAGGGCTCTTC
D: NA; J: TRBJ2-3; V: TRBV7-8; size: NA; CDR3: CASSQTGTGVWDTQYF; DNA: TGTGCCAGCAGCCAGACCGGGACCGGGGTTTGGGATACGCAGTATTTT
D: NA; J: TRBJ1-3; V: TRBV20-1; size: NA; CDR3: CSAPLGSASGNTIYF; DNA: TGCAGTGCGCCCTTGGGAAGCGCCTCTGGAAACACCATATATTTT
D: NA; J: TRBJ2-7; V: TRBV6-5; size: few; CDR3: CASSYSNPPYEQYF; DNA: TGTGCCAGCAGTTACTCGAACCCCCCCTACGAGCAGTACTTC
D: NA; J: TRBJ1-2; V: TRBV11-2; size: few; CDR3: CASSPRVRIIHGYTF; DNA: TGTGCCAGCAGCCCCCGCGTTCGGATTATCCATGGCTACACCTTC
D: TRBD2; J: TRBJ2-5; V: TRBV9; size: few; CDR3: CASSLRPSGGKETQYF; DNA: TGTGCCAGCAGCTTAAGACCTAGCGGAGGGAAAGAGACCCAGTACTTC
D: TRBD2; J: TRBJ2-7; V: TRBV12-3/TRBV12-4; size: few; CDR3: CASSYSGGAWEQYF; DNA: TGTGCCAGCAGTTATAGCGGGGGGGCTTGGGAGCAGTACTTC
D: NA; J: TRBJ2-7; V: TRBV20-1; size: NA; CDR3: CSANTGEVHEQYF; DNA: TGCAGTGCTAACACGGGAGAGGTCCACGAGCAGTACTTC
D: NA; J: TRBJ2-4; V: TRBV5-1; size: few; CDR3: CASSSTGRSGDIQYF; DNA: TGCGCCAGCAGCTCCACAGGGAGGTCAGGGGACATTCAGTACTTC
D: NA; J: TRBJ1-5; V: TRBV4-2; size: NA; CDR3: CASSQDLGGYNQPQHF; DNA: TGTGCCAGCAGCCAAGATCTTGGAGGTTACAATCAGCCCCAGCATTTT
D: NA; J: TRBJ2-1; V: TRBV12-3/TRBV12-4; size: medium-sized; CDR3: CASSWGTGDEQFF; DNA: TGTGCCAGCAGTTGGGGGACCGGGGATGAGCAGTTCTTC
D: NA; J: TRBJ1-1; V: TRBV7-2; size: NA; CDR3: CASSLAGGAEAFF; DNA: TGTGCCAGCAGCTTAGCGGGGGGGGCTGAAGCTTTCTTT
D: NA; J: TRBJ1-4; V: TRBV20-1; size: NA; CDR3: CSARGQTATNEKLFF; DNA: TGCAGTGCTAGAGGACAGACTGCAACTAATGAAAAACTGTTTTTT
D: NA; J: TRBJ2-3; V: TRBV20-1; size: few; CDR3: CSARSKQDTQYF; DNA: TGCAGTGCTAGAAGCAAGCAAGATACGCAGTATTTT
D: TRBD1; J: TRBJ1-1; V: TRBV4-3; size: NA; CDR3: CASTVYRGYTEAFF; DNA: TGCGCCAGCACCGTTTACAGGGGGTACACTGAAGCTTTCTTT
D: NA; J: TRBJ1-1; V: TRBV3-1; size: NA; CDR3: CASSQGQWGTEAFF; DNA: TGTGCCAGCAGCCAAGGACAGTGGGGCACTGAAGCTTTCTTT
D: NA; J: TRBJ1-5; V: TRBV6-2/TRBV6-3; size: NA; CDR3: CASSYVPVKPQHF; DNA: TGTGCCAGCAGCTACGTCCCAGTGAAGCCCCAGCATTTT
D: NA; J: TRBJ1-5; V: TRBV10-1; size: NA; CDR3: CATEREREGSQPQHF; DNA: TGCGCCACCGAACGGGAGAGGGAGGGATCTCAGCCCCAGCATTTT
D: TRBD1; J: TRBJ2-7; V: TRBV7-6; size: few; CDR3: CASSLGQTGRGDEQYF; DNA: TGTGCCAGCAGCTTAGGACAGACAGGGAGAGGGGACGAGCAGTACTTC
D: NA; J: TRBJ2-7; V: TRBV5-1; size: many; CDR3: CASSLVESSYEQYF; DNA: TGCGCCAGCAGCTTGGTGGAAAGCTCCTACGAGCAGTACTTC
D: NA; J: TRBJ2-5; V: TRBV4-2; size: few; CDR3: CASSQGVLGGEETQYF; DNA: TGTGCCAGCAGCCAAGGGGTATTAGGAGGGGAAGAGACCCAGTACTTC
D: NA; J: TRBJ2-3; V: TRBV20-1; size: many; CDR3: CSARVDTDTQYF; DNA: TGCAGTGCTAGGGTAGACACAGATACGCAGTATTTT
D: NA; J: TRBJ2-1; V: TRBV28; size: few; CDR3: CASSHAPQGGGLNEQFF; DNA: TGTGCCAGCAGTCATGCCCCACAGGGAGGAGGGCTCAATGAGCAGTTCTTC
D: NA; J: TRBJ2-1; V: TRBV7-8; size: NA; CDR3: CASSSRGVGEQFF; DNA: TGTGCCAGCAGCTCCAGGGGGGTAGGCGAGCAGTTCTTC
D: TRBD2; J: TRBJ2-7; V: TRBV5-1; size: NA; CDR3: CASSSEGRGVAGASYEQYF; DNA: TGCGCCAGCAGCTCAGAGGGACGGGGTGTAGCGGGAGCGAGCTACGAGCAGTACTTC
D: NA; J: TRBJ2-6; V: TRBV27; size: few; CDR3: CASSFMGGSGANVLTF; DNA: TGTGCCAGCAGCTTCATGGGAGGCTCTGGGGCCAACGTCCTGACTTTC
D: NA; J: TRBJ2-2; V: TRBV24-1; size: NA; CDR3: CATSEPNTGELFF; DNA: TGTGCCACCAGTGAGCCTAACACCGGGGAGCTGTTTTTT
D: TRBD2; J: TRBJ2-3; V: TRBV15; size: few; CDR3: CATSRDRSRLAGFTDTQYF; DNA: TGTGCCACCAGCAGAGATAGGTCCCGACTAGCGGGATTCACAGATACGCAGTATTTT
D: NA; J: TRBJ2-1; V: TRBV20-1; size: many; CDR3: CSARDRDGTRSYNEQFF; DNA: TGCAGTGCTAGAGACCGGGACGGGACAAGATCCTACAATGAGCAGTTCTTC
D: TRBD1; J: TRBJ2-1; V: TRBV20-1; size: few; CDR3: CRGRDRDREEFF; DNA: TGCAGGGGCCGAGACAGGGACAGGGAGGAGTTCTTC
D: NA; J: TRBJ1-3; V: TRBV5-1; size: many; CDR3: CASSLGLSGNTIYF; DNA: TGCGCCAGCAGCTTGGGACTTTCGGGAAACACCATATATTTT
D: NA; J: TRBJ1-3; V: TRBV4-1; size: few; CDR3: CASSLTGLKGNTIYF; DNA: TGCGCCAGCAGTTTAACGGGGTTAAAAGGAAACACCATATATTTT
D: TRBD2; J: TRBJ2-2; V: TRBV4-2; size: many; CDR3: CASSQEARLAGGTGELFF; DNA: TGTGCCAGCAGCCAAGAAGCAAGACTAGCGGGGGGCACCGGGGAGCTGTTTTTT
D: NA; J: TRBJ2-3; V: TRBV6-1; size: many; CDR3: CASSELGGGLNFDTQYF; DNA: TGTGCCAGCAGTGAGCTTGGCGGGGGCCTTAACTTTGATACGCAGTATTTT
D: NA; J: TRBJ2-1; V: TRBV12-3/TRBV12-4; size: many; CDR3: CASSGTSLEQFF; DNA: TGTGCCAGCAGCGGGACATCCCTTGAGCAGTTCTTC
D: NA; J: TRBJ2-2; V: TRBV30; size: few; CDR3: CAWSGFLAGELFF; DNA: TGTGCCTGGAGCGGGTTTCTCGCGGGGGAGCTGTTTTTT
D: TRBD2; J: TRBJ2-1; V: TRBV4-3; size: many; CDR3: CASSQGATSGVNEQFF; DNA: TGCGCCAGCAGCCAAGGGGCTACTAGCGGCGTCAATGAGCAGTTCTTC
D: NA; J: TRBJ1-2; V: TRBV20-1; size: many; CDR3: CSARDSTAFNYGYTF; DNA: TGCAGTGCTAGAGATAGTACAGCTTTTAACTATGGCTACACCTTC
D: NA; J: TRBJ1-1; V: TRBV20-1; size: NA; CDR3: CSAFNPRGSNEAFF; DNA: TGCAGTGCTTTTAACCCCAGGGGAAGCAATGAAGCTTTCTTT
D: NA; J: TRBJ1-5; V: TRBV12-3/TRBV12-4; size: NA; CDR3: CASSFGSGNSNQPQHF; DNA: TGTGCCAGCAGTTTCGGGTCAGGCAATAGCAATCAGCCCCAGCATTTT
D: TRBD2; J: TRBJ2-3; V: TRBV20-1; size: NA; CDR3: CSAKGGRRRTADTQYF; DNA: TGCAGTGCGAAGGGCGGGAGAAGGAGGACGGCAGATACGCAGTATTTT
D: NA; J: TRBJ2-1; V: TRBV24-1; size: few; CDR3: CATSDPANQRYNEQFF; DNA: TGTGCCACCAGTGATCCCGCAAATCAGCGATACAATGAGCAGTTCTTC
D: NA; J: TRBJ1-1; V: TRBV25-1; size: NA; CDR3: CASSESGGWNTEAFF; DNA: TGTGCCAGCAGTGAATCGGGGGGGTGGAACACTGAAGCTTTCTTT
D: TRBD1; J: TRBJ2-3; V: TRBV24-1; size: NA; CDR3: CASSEGRGGSSATQYF; DNA: TGTGCCTCCAGTGAAGGACGAGGGGGCTCATCCGCTACGCAGTATTTT